One and the same sample provided the 24 T cell receptor beta chains below, sequenced in a study of blood T cells in healthy people across ages. Primers used in a second PCR of about 7 to 12 cycles were a sample-barcoded 5' primer and a J-beta primer mix. TCRdb analysed the 5' RACE reads with MiXCR anew, one entry per CDR3 protein. The table lists more than 550,000 distinct CDR3 sequences, about a fifth of them singletons. Material: blood. These receptors were collected from a man between 65 and 85 years old in good health.

The V gene is TRBV28, the J gene TRBJ2-7; 7 bases match TRBD1. Germline CDR1 is MDHEN and CDR2 is SYDVKM. The CDR3 runs to 15 residues. Trimming cost V 2 bases and J 7 bases; bases outside gene matches: 11. The DNA for the CDR3 is TGTGCCAGCAGTTTACTTCAGACAGGGTCTCGGGAGCAGTACTTC. Its protein is CASSLLQTGSREQYF.

This clonotype was recorded many times. The chain is built from TRBV12-3 or TRBV12-4 and TRBJ2-1, with TRBD2 matching over 7 bases. The CDR3 is 13 residues long. The ends lost 7 bases at V and 8 bases at J; junction bases unmatched: 8. The CDR3 nucleotides are TGTGCCAGCACGGGTAGCGGGTCGGATGAGCAGTTCTTC. Protein sequence: CASTGSGSDEQFF.

The CDR3 DNA follows: TGTGCCAGCAGTTTTGGGACAGGGGGACAAGATACGCAGTATTTT. Translating it yields CASSFGTGGQDTQYF. The rearrangement joins TRBV12-3 or TRBV12-4 to TRBJ2-3; 11 nucleotides line up with TRBD1. V shed 3 bases and J 5 bases; nucleotides not matched to a gene: 4. The CDR3 length is 15 residues.

This chain connects TRBV10-3 to TRBJ2-1, with D perhaps given as TRBD1 or TRBD2 (5 bases each). The closer fit of TRBJ2-5 to the DNA end suggests the J call may be wrong. Germline V gene sequence: CDR1 ENHRY, CDR2 SYGVKD. The CDR3 runs 12 residues. The CDR3 sequence: CATTGAEETQYF. CDR3 coding DNA: TGTGCCACCACCGGGGCCGAAGAGACCCAGTACTTC.

The chain is built from TRBV3-1 and TRBJ2-1; 8 bases line up with TRBD2. The germline gives CDR1 LGHDT, CDR2 YNNKEL (reference sequence). The CDR3 loop spans 18 amino acids. The junction had 10 bases not matched to a gene; V was cut back by 1 base and J by 2 bases. CDR3 region: CASSQVRRGLDTYNEQFF. Written as DNA, the CDR3 is TGTGCCAGCAGCCAAGTGCGAAGGGGACTAGATACCTACAATGAGCAGTTCTTC.

This clonotype was detected a few times. This chain joins TRBV30 and TRBJ1-5; D is unresolved. V was cut by 0 bases and J by 4 bases, with 10 bases left in between. The CDR3 has 14 amino acids. The germline V gene has CDR1 GTSNPN and CDR2 SVGIG (reference sequence). The CDR3 loop reads CAWSVFTGNQPQHF. The CDR3 DNA sequence: TGTGCCTGGAGTGTGTTTACCGGTAATCAGCCCCAGCATTTT.

This clonotype was observed a handful of times. The J gene is TRBJ2-5, the V gene TRBV2; D is perhaps TRBD1 or TRBD2 (5 bases each). Per the germline V gene, CDR1 is SNHLY and CDR2 is FYNNEI. V shed 7 bases and J shed 5 bases, with 14 bases lying between them. The CDR3 runs 13 residues. The CDR3 DNA follows: TGTGCCAGCACCCGGGACCTAGGGGAGACCCAGTACTTC. Translation: CASTRDLGETQYF.

The chain has TRBV20-1 and TRBJ2-6, with a weak D call TRBD1 (6 bases). The CDR3 spans 14 residues. The V and J ends lost 6 bases and 1 base respectively, with 10 bases between them. Germline V CDR1 and CDR2: DFQATT, SNEGSKA (reference sequence). CDR3 bases: TGCAGTGCCCAGAGGGGGTCTGGGGCCAACGTCCTGACTTTC. Its translation: CSAQRGSGANVLTF.

The sample holds a few counts of this clonotype. The chain uses TRBV5-5 and TRBJ1-1, with 9 nucleotides matching TRBD1. CDR1 SGHKS and CDR2 YYEKEE come from the germline V gene (reference sequence). V was pared by 4 bases and J by 8 bases, with 12 bases of the junction left unmatched. The CDR3 covers 15 residues. Here the CDR3 DNA reads TGTGCCAGCAGCCCGGACCGGGACAGGGAATACGAAGCTTTCTTT. Translated, it gives CASSPDRDREYEAFF.

This clonotype appeared a few times. V usage is TRBV29-1 and J usage is TRBJ2-7; the D is unclear. This CDR3 spans 13 amino acids. CDR1 SQVTM and CDR2 ANQGSEA come from the germline V gene. V was trimmed by 0 bases and J by 4 bases, leaving 10 bases between them. DNA for the CDR3: TGCAGCGTTGAAGATGAAACGGATTACGAGCAGTACGTC. This encodes CSVEDETDYEQYV.

CDR3 sequence: CASSIVTRNTEAFF. CDR3 DNA: TGTGCCAGTAGTATCGTAACGAGGAACACTGAAGCTTTCTTT. The chain carries TRBV19 and TRBJ1-1; D is unresolved. V dropped 3 bases and J dropped 1 base, with 9 bases sitting between them. CDR1 and CDR2 (germline): LNHDA, SQIVND (reference sequence). This CDR3 is built from 14 residues.

This clonotype was seen only a few times. This chain uses TRBV21-1 with TRBJ1-2; TRBD1 reflects the table's D call only, with no check against the DNA. TRBV21-1 is a documented pseudogene. The CDR3 contains 15 residues. The DNA of the CDR3 is TGTGCCAGCAGCGTCCTTGAACCGGGACCCAATGGCTACACCTTC. Residues: CASSVLEPGPNGYTF.

This clonotype showed up just a few times. This chain connects TRBV18 to TRBJ1-2, with D perhaps matching TRBD1 (5 bases). Germline V gives CDR1 KGHSH, CDR2 LQKENI. The V end was cut by 3 bases, the J end by 4 bases, with 15 bases between. This CDR3 comprises 15 residues. This CDR3 reads CASSPDQRQTYGYTF. The CDR3 coding sequence is TGTGCCAGCTCACCGGACCAGAGACAGACCTATGGCTACACCTTC.

This clonotype was counted a few times. The chain joins TRBV19 to TRBJ2-1; the D gene is possibly TRBD1 (5 bases). The V end lost 4 bases, the J end lost 0 bases, and 13 bases lay between the germline ends. Germline values: CDR1 LNHDA, CDR2 SQIVND (reference sequence). This CDR3 is 16 amino acids long. In nucleotides, the CDR3 is TGTGCCAGTAGTAAAGGGGCCCTTAGCTCCTACAATGAGCAGTTCTTC. It encodes CASSKGALSSYNEQFF.

This clonotype was observed a few times. V is TRBV11-2 and J is TRBJ2-5; D not certain. The J call may be incorrect, as the DNA end agrees better with TRBJ2-7. The CDR3 is made up of 14 amino acids. CDR1 and CDR2 (germline): SGHAT, FQNNGV. Here the CDR3 DNA reads TGTGCCAGCAGCCGCAACTCCGGCTCCTACGAGCAGTACTTC. The encoded protein is CASSRNSGSYEQYF.

The gene calls are TRBV6-6 and TRBJ2-7; possibly TRBD1 or TRBD2 for D (5 bases each). CDR3 length equals 12 residues. Per the germline V gene, CDR1 is MNHNY and CDR2 is SVGAGI (reference sequence). Trimming cost V 7 bases and J 6 bases, with 13 bases left between them. CDR3 protein: CASISRESEQYF. CDR3 in DNA: TGTGCCAGCATTTCCAGGGAGAGCGAGCAGTACTTC.

This chain links TRBV28 with TRBJ2-2; 10 bases agree with TRBD1. Germline V gene lookup returns CDR1 MDHEN and CDR2 SYDVKM. This CDR3 is built from 16 residues. V lost 6 bases, J lost 2 bases, and 6 bases stayed unmatched. CDR3 coding DNA: TGTGCCAGCAGCGAACGGGACAGGGGAAACACCGGGGAGCTGTTTTTT. Translated, it gives CASSERDRGNTGELFF.

This clonotype was recorded once. The junction differs from germline at one of its ends, possibly a read error. V and J are TRBV12-3 or TRBV12-4 and TRBJ2-5, with D unresolved. CDR3 size: 13 residues. CDR3 DNA: TGTGCCAGCAGGGTTGGCAGCCAAGGGACCCAGTACTTC. Encoded protein: CASRVGSQGTQYF.

The chain uses TRBV7-9 and TRBJ2-7; 14 nucleotides match TRBD2. Germline V gene sequence: CDR1 SEHNR, CDR2 FQNEAQ (reference sequence). The CDR3 is made up of 16 amino acids. V gave up 4 bases and J gave up 4 bases; unmatched junction bases: 6. The CDR3 sequence: CASSSRTSGGSYEQYF. The CDR3 coding sequence is TGTGCCAGCAGCTCCCGGACTAGCGGGGGGTCGTACGAGCAGTACTTC. The complete variable domain, with remaining parts taken from reference TRBV7-9 and TRBJ2-7, reads DTGVSQNPRHKITKRGQNVTFRCDPISEHNRLYWYRQTLGQGPEFLTYFQNEAQLEKSRLLSDRFSAERPKGSFSTLEIQRTEQGDSAMYLCASSSRTSGGSYEQYFGPGTRLTVT.

The chain is built from TRBV27 and TRBJ2-5, with TRBD1 identical over 7 bases. Gene TRBJ2-1 matches the end of the DNA better, so the J call may be wrong. This CDR3 is built from 14 residues. Germline assignment: CDR1 MNHEY and CDR2 SMNVEV (reference sequence). CDR3 amino acids: CASRTGRAVGEQFF. The CDR3 DNA sequence: TGTGCCAGCAGGACAGGGCGGGCAGTGGGTGAGCAGTTCTTC.

The rearrangement uses TRBV11-2 and TRBJ2-3, with TRBD2 identical over 12 bases. Germline V gives CDR1 SGHAT, CDR2 FQNNGV. This CDR3 comprises 15 residues. Trimming at V came to 4 bases and at J to 5 bases, leaving 4 bases not matched to a gene. CDR3 sequence: CASSWLAGGQDTQYF. As DNA, the CDR3 is TGTGCCAGCAGCTGGCTAGCGGGGGGGCAAGATACGCAGTATTTT.

The chain combines TRBV11-2 with TRBJ2-7; tentatively, D is TRBD1 (5 bases). V was shortened by 5 bases and J by 0 bases, with 11 bases between the two germline ends. Germline loops: CDR1 SGHAT, CDR2 FQNNGV. The CDR3 runs to 14 residues. The CDR3 protein is CASSRQPSSYEQYF. The CDR3 DNA sequence: TGTGCCAGCAGCCGACAGCCTAGCTCCTACGAGCAGTACTTC.

The chain joins TRBV5-1 to TRBJ2-2; D is perhaps TRBD1 (6 bases). The CDR3 consists of 16 residues. V was pared by 4 bases and J by 2 bases, with 15 bases between. CDR1 is SGHRS and CDR2 is YFSETQ in the germline V gene. The CDR3 sequence is CASSIPRQANTGELFF. The DNA for the CDR3 is TGCGCCAGCAGCATACCGAGACAGGCAAACACCGGGGAGCTGTTTTTT.

In its sample, this clonotype was seen a few times. V gene TRBV6-6 combines with J gene TRBJ2-7, with 7 bases that match TRBD1. The CDR3 runs to 14 residues. V lost 2 bases and J lost 2; bases outside the gene matches: 3. CDR1 and CDR2 (germline): MNHNY, SVGAGI (reference sequence). This CDR3 is CASSYETGTYEQYF. The DNA for the CDR3 is TGTGCCAGCAGTTACGAGACAGGGACCTACGAGCAGTACTTC.